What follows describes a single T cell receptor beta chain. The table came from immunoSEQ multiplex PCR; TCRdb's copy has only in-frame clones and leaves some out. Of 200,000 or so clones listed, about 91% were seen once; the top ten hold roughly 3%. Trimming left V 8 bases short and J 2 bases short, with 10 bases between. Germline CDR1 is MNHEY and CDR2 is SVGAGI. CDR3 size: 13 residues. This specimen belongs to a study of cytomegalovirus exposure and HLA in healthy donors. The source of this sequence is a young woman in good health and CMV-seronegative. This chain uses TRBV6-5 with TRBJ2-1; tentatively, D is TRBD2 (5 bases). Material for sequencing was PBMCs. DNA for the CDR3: TGTGCCAGCGGGTTAGCGCCCTACAATGAGCAGTTCTTC. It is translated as CASGLAPYNEQFF.